This TCR beta chain is drawn from a study of T cells in Graves' hyperthyroidism and ophthalmopathy. Overall study: Peripheral blood draws took place at initial diagnosis, ahead of any treatment.

Template material for amplifying TCR beta CDR3 regions consisted of RNA transcripts. Researchers ran a first-round RT-PCR on the TCR CDR3 using the HTBI primer set. TCRdb called the multiplex PCR reads again in MiXCR, with one record for every CDR3 protein. The table records a few hundred thousand distinct CDR3 sequences, 12% to 15% of them present only once. Study-wide results and limits: Within blood appeared most thyroid clonotypes that had expanded above 0.001.

Graves' hyperthyroidism is called stable when ophthalmopathy does not progress within 18 months. PBMCs were derived from around 10 ml fresh peripheral blood. As regards this clonotype: Antigen: not known.

The CDR3 is 15 residues long. Trimming removed 7 bases at V and 2 bases at J, with 17 bases between. The V gene's germline CDR1 is MDHEN and CDR2 SYDVKM. This chain links TRBV28 with TRBJ1-1, with D maybe TRBD1 (5 bases). The origin of this receptor is a woman between 18 and 29 years old with Graves' hyperthyroidism. Sequencing input: blood. The CDR3 bases are TGTGCCAGCAACATCCACGGGGGGGGTAACACTGAAGCTTTCTTT. It is translated as CASNIHGGGNTEAFF.